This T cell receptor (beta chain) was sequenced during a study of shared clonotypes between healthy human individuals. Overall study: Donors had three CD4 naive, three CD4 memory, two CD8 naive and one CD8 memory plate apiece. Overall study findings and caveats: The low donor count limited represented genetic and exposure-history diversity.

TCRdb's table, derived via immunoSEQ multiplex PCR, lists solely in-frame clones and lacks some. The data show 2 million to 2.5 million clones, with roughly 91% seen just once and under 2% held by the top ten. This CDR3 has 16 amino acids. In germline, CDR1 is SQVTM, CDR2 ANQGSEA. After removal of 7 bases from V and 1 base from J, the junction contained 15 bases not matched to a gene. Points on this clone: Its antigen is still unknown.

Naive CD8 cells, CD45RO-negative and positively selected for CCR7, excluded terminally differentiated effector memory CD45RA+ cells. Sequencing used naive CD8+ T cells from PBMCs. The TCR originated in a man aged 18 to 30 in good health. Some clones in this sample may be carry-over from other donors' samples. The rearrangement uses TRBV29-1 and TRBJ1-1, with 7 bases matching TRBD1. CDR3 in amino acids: CSASYRGGVANTEAFF. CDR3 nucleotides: TGCAGCGCGTCCTACAGGGGAGGGGTGGCGAACACTGAAGCTTTCTTT.